Here is one T cell receptor (beta chain) with its context. It has no known antigen specificity. No base quality values were provided; no much bigger clone lies one nucleotide off. The time point label of this sample denotes: blood 2 weeks post-SBRT. The meaning of the sample's treatment or condition label: 15 Gy SBRT to primary tumor, nephrectomy 4 weeks later. To follow tumor-enriched clonotypes, serial peripheral blood was collected from radiation-treated patients at baseline and at 2 weeks and 4 weeks after SBRT. All patients had renal cell carcinoma with clear cell pathology. Genomic DNA for TCR sequencing was prepared using the QIAamp DNA Blood Mini Kit (Qiagen). Samples were included in the analyses only if all quality control checks were passed. The immunoSEQ kit was used, according to the manufacturer's recommendations, to generate TCR beta libraries from genomic DNA. Library preparation used a first multiplex PCR with proprietary primers, then a second PCR adding unique barcodes, with bead cleanups after each round. A positive control reaction and a negative control reaction, both provided in the kit, were run with every batch of samples. The final libraries were assessed on an Agilent 4200 TapeStation D1000 ScreenTape, pooled by volume, and quantified by qPCR. Sequencing ran on an Illumina NextSeq500 with a MidOutput 150-cycle cartridge, using 156 Read1 and 15 Index1 cycles with kit custom primers. The pooled library was loaded at 0.75 to 1 pM, and around 20% PhiX control was spiked in. The authors' analysis ran thus. Vendor-processed data were analyzed in R, and a clonotype was defined as all T cells sharing the same CDR3 nucleotide sequence. In the clone abundance analyses, frequencies were normalized to the 10,000 most abundant clones in each sample. Public T cell clones, which averaged fewer than five per sample, were excluded before analysis. An abundance difference of at least 32-fold between compartments was the criterion for calling clonotypes tumor-enriched or baseline blood-enriched. Clonotypes expanded or contracted between blood time points were identified with a beta-binomial differential abundance model. Similarity between tumor and blood repertoires was quantified using the Baroni-Urbani and Buser coefficient, and groups were compared with two-tailed Wilcoxon tests in R. TCRdb carries this immuneACCESS record with in-frame sequences only. Its versions omit some clonotypes, under half of them owing to an unresolved V gene in the studies checked, with the rest unexplained. V and J calls and clone size are those listed in that table; D and trimming were worked out from the DNA. Within this sample are under 150,000 clones, with 75% to 85% of them counted one time only. Around 1.8% of the sample belongs to the ten largest clones.

The germline V and J ends show losses of 2 bases and 7 bases respectively, and no gene match explains 7 bases of the junction. For CDR1 and CDR2, the germline V gene (reference sequence) lists LNHDA and SQIVND. Counted from cysteine to phenylalanine, this CDR3 has 15 amino acids. Only the CDR3 DNA stays, 45 bases, in frame from base 1. These data originate in a study of radiation and T cells in renal cell carcinoma (dated by TCRdb to the early 2020s). Regarding the research as a whole: Samples were obtained from a clinical trial, in which 15 Gy stereotactic body radiation therapy was delivered to primary renal cell carcinomas and nephrectomy was performed 4 weeks later. In total, almost 55 samples, comprising 26 tumors and roughly 27 peripheral blood samples, were subjected to TCR beta sequencing. Across all 50 or so samples, several million unique CDR3 nucleotide sequences, encoding approximately 2.5 million unique CDR3 amino acid sequences, were identified.

Paper-wide results and their limitations: In blood, the top tumor clonotypes increased from baseline to 2 weeks after radiation and then shrank by 4 weeks, which suggests a temporary expansion of tumor-resident clones. Blood repertoire dynamics were not followed beyond 4 weeks after treatment. Because pretreatment tumor biopsies were not available, the baseline intratumoral presence of clonotypes could not be determined. Effects of radiation dose or scheduling on the TCR repertoire could not be addressed with the single-armed trial design.

The starting material was blood, obtained from a patient whose treatment included radiotherapy and nephrectomy. This sequence originates from a woman in her sixties or seventies with renal cell carcinoma. The sequence links TRBV19 to TRBJ2-2, with 7 junctional bases fitting TRBD1. The CDR3 here reads CASSINRGGVGELFF. The sequence in DNA is TGTGCCAGTAGTATAAACAGGGGCGGTGTCGGGGAGCTGTTTTTT.